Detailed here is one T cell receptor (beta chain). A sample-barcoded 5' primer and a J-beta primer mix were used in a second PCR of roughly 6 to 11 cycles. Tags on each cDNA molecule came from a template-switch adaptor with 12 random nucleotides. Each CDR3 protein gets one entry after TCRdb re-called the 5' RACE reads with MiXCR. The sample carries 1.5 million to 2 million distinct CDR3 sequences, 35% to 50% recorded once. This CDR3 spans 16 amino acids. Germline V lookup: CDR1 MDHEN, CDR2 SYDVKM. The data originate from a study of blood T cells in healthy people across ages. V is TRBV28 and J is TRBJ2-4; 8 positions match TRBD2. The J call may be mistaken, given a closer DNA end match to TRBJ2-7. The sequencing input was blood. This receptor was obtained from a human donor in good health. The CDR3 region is CASSHLKGGGLNEQYF. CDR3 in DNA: TGTGCCAGCAGTCATCTAAAGGGCGGGGGGCTCAACGAGCAGTACTTC.